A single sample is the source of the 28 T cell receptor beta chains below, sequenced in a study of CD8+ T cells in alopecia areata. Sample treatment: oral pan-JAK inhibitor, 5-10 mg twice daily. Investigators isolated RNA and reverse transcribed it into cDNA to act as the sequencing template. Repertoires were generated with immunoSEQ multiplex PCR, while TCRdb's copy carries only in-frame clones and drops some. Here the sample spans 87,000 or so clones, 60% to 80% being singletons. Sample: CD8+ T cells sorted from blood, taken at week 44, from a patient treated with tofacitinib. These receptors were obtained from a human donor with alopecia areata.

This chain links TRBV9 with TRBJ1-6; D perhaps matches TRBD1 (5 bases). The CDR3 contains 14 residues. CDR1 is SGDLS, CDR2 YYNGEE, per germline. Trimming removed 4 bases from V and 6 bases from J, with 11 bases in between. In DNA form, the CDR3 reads TGTGCCAGCAGCCTTGGGACCGCTAATTCACCCCTCCACTTT. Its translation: CASSLGTANSPLHF.

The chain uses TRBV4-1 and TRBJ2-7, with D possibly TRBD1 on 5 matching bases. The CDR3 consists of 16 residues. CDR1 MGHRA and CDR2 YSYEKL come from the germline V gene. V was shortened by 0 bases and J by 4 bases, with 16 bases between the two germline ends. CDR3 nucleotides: TGCGCCAGCAGCCAAGAATATGACAGCTTTAGTTACGAGCAGTACTTC. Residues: CASSQEYDSFSYEQYF.

The CDR3 loop reads CASSELNGVADTQYF. CDR3 nucleotides: TGTGCCAGCAGCGAACTGAATGGGGTCGCAGATACGCAGTATTTT. V gene TRBV7-8 combines with J gene TRBJ2-3; D is unclear. CDR3 length equals 15 residues. Germline values: CDR1 SGHVS, CDR2 FQNEAQ. Trimming left V 5 bases short and J 4 bases short, with 16 bases between.

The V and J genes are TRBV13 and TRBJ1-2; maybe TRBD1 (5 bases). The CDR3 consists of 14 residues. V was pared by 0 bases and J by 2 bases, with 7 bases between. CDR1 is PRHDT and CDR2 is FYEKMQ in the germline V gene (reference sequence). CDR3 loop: CASSLGTVNYGYTF. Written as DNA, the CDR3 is TGTGCCAGCAGCTTAGGGACAGTCAACTATGGCTACACCTTC.

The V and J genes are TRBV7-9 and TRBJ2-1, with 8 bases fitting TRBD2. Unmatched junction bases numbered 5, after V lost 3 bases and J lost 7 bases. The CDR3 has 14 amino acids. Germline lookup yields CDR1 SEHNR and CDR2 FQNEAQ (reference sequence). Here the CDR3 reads CASSFVSGGNEQFF. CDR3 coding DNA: TGTGCCAGCAGCTTCGTAAGCGGGGGAAATGAGCAGTTCTTC.

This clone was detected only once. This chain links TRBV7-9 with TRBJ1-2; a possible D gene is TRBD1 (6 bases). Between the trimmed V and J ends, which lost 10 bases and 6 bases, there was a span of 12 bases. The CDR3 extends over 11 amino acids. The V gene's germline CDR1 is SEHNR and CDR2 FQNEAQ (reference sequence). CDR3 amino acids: CATHGDNGYTF. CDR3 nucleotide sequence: TGTGCCACGCATGGGGACAATGGCTACACCTTC.

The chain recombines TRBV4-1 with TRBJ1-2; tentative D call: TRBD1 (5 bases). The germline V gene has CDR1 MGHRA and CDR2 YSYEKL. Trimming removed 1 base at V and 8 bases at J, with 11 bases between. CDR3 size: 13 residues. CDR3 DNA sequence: TGCGCCAGCAGCCAAGTTGGGACTCGGGGCTACACCTTC. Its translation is CASSQVGTRGYTF.

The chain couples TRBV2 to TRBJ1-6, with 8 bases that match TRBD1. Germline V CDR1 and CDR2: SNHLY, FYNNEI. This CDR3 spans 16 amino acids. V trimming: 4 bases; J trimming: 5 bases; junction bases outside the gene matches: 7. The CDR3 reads CASSVAGGPNNSPLHF. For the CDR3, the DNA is TGTGCCAGCAGTGTGGCAGGGGGCCCAAATAATTCACCCCTCCACTTT.

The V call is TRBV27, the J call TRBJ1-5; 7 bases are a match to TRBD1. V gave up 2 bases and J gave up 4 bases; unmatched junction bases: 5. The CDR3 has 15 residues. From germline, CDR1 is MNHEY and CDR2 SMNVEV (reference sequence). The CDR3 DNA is TGTGCCAGCAGTTTAGGAGGGGGCAGAAATCAGCCCCAGCATTTT. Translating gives CASSLGGGRNQPQHF.

Written as DNA, the CDR3 is TGTGCCAGCAGCTTCTCCCCCGGGGCCTATTCGGGGGAGCTGTTTTTT. Its protein product is CASSFSPGAYSGELFF. This chain uses TRBV7-3 with TRBJ2-2, with D perhaps assigned TRBD1 or TRBD2 (5 bases each). The CDR3 is 16 residues long. Germline V gives CDR1 SGHTA, CDR2 FQGTGA. Trimming pared 3 bases from V and 8 bases from J, leaving 19 bases between.

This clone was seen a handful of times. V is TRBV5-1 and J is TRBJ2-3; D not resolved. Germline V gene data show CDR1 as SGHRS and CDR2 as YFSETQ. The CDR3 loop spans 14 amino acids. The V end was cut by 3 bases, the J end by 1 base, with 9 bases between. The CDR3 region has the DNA TGCGCCAGCAGCTCGGAAGGTGGCACAGATACGCAGTATTTT. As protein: CASSSEGGTDTQYF.

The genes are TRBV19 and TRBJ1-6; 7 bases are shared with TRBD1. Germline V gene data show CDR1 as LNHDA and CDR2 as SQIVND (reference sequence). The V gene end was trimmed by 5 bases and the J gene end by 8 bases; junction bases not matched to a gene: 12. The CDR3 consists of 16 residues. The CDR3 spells CASSPWGRGKDSPLHF. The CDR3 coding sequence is TGTGCCAGTAGTCCCTGGGGCAGGGGGAAGGATTCACCCCTCCACTTT.

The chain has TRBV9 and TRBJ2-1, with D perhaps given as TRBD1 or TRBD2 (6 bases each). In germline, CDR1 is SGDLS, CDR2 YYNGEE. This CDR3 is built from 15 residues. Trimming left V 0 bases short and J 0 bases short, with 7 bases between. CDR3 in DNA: TGTGCCAGCAGCGTAGGGGGGGCCTCCTACAATGAGCAGTTCTTC. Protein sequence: CASSVGGASYNEQFF.

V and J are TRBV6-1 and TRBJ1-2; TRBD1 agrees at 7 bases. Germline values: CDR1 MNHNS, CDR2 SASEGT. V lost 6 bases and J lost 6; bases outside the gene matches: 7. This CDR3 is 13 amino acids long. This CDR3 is CASRQQGSDGYTF. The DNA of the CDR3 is TGTGCCAGCAGGCAACAGGGGAGCGATGGCTACACCTTC.

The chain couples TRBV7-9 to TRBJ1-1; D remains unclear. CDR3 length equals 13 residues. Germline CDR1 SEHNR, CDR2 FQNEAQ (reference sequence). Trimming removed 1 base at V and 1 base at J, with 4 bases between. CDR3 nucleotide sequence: TGTGCCAGCAGCTTAGTCGGGAACACTGAAGCTTTCTTT. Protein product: CASSLVGNTEAFF.

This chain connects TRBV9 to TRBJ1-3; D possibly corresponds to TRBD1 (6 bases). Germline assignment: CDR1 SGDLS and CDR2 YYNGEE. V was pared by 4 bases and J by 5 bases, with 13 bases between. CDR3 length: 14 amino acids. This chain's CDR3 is CASSPPDRRNTIYF. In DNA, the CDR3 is TGTGCCAGCAGCCCGCCGGACAGAAGAAACACCATATATTTT. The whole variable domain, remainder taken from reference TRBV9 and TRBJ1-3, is DSGVTQTPKHLITATGQRVTLRCSPRSGDLSVYWYQQSLDQGLQFLIQYYNGEERAKGNILERFSAQQFPDLHSELNLSSLELGDSALYFCASSPPDRRNTIYFGEGSWLTVV.

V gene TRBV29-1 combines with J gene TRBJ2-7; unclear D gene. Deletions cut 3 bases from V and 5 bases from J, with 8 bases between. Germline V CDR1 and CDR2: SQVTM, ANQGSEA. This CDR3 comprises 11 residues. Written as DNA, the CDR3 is TGCAGCGTTGATATGCAGAACGAGCAGTACTTC. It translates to CSVDMQNEQYF.

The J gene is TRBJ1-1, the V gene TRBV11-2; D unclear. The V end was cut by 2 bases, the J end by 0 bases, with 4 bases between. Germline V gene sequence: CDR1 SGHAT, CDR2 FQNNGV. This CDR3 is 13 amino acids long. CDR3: CASSLTVNTEAFF. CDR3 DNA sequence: TGTGCCAGCAGCTTAACCGTGAACACTGAAGCTTTCTTT.

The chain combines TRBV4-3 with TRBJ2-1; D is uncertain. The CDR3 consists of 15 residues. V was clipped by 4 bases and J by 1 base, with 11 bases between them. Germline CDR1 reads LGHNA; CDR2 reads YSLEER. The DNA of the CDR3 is TGCGCCAGCAGCCCATCCCCCCGGTCCTACAATGAGCAGTTCTTC. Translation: CASSPSPRSYNEQFF.

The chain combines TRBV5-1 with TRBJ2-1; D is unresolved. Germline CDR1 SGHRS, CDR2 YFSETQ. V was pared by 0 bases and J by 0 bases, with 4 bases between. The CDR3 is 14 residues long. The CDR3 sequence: CASSLGGSYNEQFF. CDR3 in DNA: TGCGCCAGCAGCTTGGGGGGCTCCTACAATGAGCAGTTCTTC.

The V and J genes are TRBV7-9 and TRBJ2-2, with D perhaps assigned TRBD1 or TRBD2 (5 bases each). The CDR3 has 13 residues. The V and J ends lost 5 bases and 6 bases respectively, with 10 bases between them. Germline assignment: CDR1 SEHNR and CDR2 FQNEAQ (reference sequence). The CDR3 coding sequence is TGTGCCAGCAGCCAAGTGGGGGCCGGGGAGCTGTTTTTT. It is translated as CASSQVGAGELFF.

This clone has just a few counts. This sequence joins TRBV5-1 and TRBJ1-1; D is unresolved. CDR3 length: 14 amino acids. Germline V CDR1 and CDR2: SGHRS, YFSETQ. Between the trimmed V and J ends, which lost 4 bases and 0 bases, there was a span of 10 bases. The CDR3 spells CASSHGKVNTEAFF. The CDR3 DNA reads TGCGCCAGCAGCCACGGGAAGGTGAACACTGAAGCTTTCTTT.

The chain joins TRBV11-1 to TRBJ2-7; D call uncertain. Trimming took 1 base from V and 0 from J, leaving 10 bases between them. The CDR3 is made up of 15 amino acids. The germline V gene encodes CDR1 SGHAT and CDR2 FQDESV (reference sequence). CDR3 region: CASSLGRNPSYEQYF. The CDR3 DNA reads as TGTGCCAGCAGCTTAGGCCGGAATCCCTCCTACGAGCAGTACTTC.

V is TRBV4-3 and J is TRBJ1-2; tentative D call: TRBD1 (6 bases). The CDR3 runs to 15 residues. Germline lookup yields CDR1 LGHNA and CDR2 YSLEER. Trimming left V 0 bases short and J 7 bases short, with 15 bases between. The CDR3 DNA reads TGCGCCAGCAGCCAAGATAGGGGGATCCCCCTTGGCTACACCTTC. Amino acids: CASSQDRGIPLGYTF.

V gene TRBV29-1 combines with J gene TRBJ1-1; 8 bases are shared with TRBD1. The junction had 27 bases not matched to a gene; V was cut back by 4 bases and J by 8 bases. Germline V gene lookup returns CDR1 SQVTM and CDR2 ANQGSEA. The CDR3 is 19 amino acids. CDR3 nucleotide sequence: TGCAGCGTTGTGTCTCGGGACAGGCCAACTTCCACGACGAACCAGGAAGCTTTCTTT. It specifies CSVVSRDRPTSTTNQEAFF.

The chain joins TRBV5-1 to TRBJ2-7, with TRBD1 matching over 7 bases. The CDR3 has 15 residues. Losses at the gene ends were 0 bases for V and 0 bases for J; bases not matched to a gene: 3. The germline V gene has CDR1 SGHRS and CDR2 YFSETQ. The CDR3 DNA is TGCGCCAGCAGCTTGGACGGGACAGCCTCCTACGAGCAGTACTTC. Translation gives CASSLDGTASYEQYF.

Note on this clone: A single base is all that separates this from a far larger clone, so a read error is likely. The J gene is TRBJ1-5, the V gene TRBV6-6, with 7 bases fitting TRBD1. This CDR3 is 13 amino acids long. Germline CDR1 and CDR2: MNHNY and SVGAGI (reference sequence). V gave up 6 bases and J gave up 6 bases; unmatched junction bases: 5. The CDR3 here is CASSIDRAQPQHF. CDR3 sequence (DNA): TGTGCCAGCAGCATCGACAGGGCTCAGCCCCAGCATTTT.

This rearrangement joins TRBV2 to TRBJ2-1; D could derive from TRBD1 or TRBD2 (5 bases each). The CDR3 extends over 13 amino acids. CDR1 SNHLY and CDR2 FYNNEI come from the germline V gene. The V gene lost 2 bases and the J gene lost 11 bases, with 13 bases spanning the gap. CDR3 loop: CASSEPGPTKQFF. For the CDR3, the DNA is TGTGCCAGCAGTGAACCGGGACCCACCAAGCAGTTCTTC.